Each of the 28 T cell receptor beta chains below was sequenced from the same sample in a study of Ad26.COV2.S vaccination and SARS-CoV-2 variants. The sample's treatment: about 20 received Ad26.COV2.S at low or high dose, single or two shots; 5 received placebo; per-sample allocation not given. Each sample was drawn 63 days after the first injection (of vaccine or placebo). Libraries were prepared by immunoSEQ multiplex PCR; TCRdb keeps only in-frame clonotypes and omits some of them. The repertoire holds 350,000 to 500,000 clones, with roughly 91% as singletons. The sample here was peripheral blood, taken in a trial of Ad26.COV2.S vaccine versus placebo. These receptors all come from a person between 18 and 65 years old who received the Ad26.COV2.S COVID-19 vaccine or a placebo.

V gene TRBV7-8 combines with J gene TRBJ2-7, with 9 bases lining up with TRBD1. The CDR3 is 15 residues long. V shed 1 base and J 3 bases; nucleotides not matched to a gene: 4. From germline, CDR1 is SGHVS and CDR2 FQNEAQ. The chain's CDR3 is CASSLETGGGYEQYF. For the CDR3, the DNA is TGTGCCAGCAGCTTAGAGACAGGGGGTGGCTACGAGCAGTACTTC.

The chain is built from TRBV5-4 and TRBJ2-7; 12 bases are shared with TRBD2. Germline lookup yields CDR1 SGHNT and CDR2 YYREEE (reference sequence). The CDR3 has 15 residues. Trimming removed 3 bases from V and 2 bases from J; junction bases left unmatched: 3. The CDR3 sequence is CASSSTSGGPYEQYF. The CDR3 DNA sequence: TGTGCCAGCAGCTCGACTAGCGGGGGACCCTACGAGCAGTACTTC.

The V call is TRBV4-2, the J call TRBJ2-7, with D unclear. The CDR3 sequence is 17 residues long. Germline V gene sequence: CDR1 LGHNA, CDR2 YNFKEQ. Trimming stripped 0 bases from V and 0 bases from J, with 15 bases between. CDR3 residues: CASSQDRRVGNSYEQYF. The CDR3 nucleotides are TGTGCCAGCAGCCAAGATCGACGGGTAGGAAACTCCTACGAGCAGTACTTC.

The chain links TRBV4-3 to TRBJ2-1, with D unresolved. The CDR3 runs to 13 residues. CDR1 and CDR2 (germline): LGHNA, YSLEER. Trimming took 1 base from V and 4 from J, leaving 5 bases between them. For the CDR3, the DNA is TGCGCCAGCAGCCAAGCGGTGTACAATGAGCAGTTCTTC. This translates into CASSQAVYNEQFF.

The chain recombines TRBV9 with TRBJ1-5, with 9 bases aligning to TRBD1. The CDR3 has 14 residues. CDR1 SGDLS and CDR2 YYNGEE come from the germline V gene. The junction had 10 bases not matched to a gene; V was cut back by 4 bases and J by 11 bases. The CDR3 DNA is TGTGCCAGCAGCCCCGACAGGGGGGGCCCAGCCCAGCATTTT. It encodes CASSPDRGGPAQHF.

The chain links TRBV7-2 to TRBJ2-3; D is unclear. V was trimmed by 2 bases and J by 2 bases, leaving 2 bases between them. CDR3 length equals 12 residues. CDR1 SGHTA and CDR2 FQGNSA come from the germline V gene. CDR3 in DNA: TGTGCCAGCAGCTTACCCACAGATACGCAGTATTTT. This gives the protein CASSLPTDTQYF.

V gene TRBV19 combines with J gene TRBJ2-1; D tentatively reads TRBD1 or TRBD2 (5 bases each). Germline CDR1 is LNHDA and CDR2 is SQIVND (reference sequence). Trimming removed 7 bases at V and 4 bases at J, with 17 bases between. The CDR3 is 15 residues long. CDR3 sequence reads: CASNRISGTYNEQFF. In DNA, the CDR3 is TGTGCCAGTAATCGGATATCCGGGACGTACAATGAGCAGTTCTTC. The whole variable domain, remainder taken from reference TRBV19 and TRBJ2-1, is DGGITQSPKYLFRKEGQNVTLSCEQNLNHDAMYWYRQDPGQGLRLIYYSQIVNDFQKGDIAEGYSVSREKKESFPLTVTSAQKNPTAFYLCASNRISGTYNEQFFGPGTRLTVL.

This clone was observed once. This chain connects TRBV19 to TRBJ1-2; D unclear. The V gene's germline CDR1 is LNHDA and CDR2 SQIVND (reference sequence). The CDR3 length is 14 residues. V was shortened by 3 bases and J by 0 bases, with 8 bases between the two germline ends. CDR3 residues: CASSIPRTNYGYTF. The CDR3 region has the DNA TGTGCCAGTAGTATCCCCAGGACTAACTATGGCTACACCTTC.

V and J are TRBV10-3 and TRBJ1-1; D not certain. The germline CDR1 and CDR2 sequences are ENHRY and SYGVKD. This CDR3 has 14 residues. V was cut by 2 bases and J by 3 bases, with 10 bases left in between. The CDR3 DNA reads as TGTGCCATCAGTGAGCCGGACGAGCACACTGAAGCTTTCTTT. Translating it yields CAISEPDEHTEAFF.

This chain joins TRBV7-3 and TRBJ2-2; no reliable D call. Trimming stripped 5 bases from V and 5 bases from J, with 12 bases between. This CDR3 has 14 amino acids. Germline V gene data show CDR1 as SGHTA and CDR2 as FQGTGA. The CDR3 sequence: CASSLTTFTGELFF. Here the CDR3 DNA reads TGTGCCAGCAGCCTCACCACCTTTACCGGGGAGCTGTTTTTT.

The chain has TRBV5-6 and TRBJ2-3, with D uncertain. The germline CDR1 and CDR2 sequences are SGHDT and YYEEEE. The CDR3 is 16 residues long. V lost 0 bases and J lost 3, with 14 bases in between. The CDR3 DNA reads TGTGCCAGCAGCTTGGGATGGTTGGTCTCGACAGATACGCAGTATTTT. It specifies CASSLGWLVSTDTQYF.

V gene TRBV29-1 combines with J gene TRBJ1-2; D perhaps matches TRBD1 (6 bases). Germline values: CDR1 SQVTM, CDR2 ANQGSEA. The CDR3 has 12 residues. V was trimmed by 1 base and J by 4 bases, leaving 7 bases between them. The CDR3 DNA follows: TGCAGCGTTGAAGTCAGGGGCTATGGCTACACCTTC. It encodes CSVEVRGYGYTF.

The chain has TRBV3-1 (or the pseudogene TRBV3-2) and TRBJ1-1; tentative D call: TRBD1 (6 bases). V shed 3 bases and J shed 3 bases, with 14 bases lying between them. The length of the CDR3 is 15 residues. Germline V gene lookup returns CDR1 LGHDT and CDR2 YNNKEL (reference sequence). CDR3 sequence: CASSHWGARDTEAFF. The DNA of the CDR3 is TGTGCCAGCAGCCATTGGGGGGCGCGAGACACTGAAGCTTTCTTT.

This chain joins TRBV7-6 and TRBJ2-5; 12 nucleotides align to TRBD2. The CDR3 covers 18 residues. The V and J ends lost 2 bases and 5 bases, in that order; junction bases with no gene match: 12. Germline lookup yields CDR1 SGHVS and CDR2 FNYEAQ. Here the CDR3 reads CASSLPESSTSGRETQYF. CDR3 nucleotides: TGTGCCAGCAGCTTACCCGAATCCTCTACTAGCGGGAGGGAGACCCAGTACTTC.

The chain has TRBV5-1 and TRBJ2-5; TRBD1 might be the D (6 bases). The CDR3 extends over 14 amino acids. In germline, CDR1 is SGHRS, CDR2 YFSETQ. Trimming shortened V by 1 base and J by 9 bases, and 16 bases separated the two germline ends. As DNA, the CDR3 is TGCGCCAGCAGCTTGCCGCAGGGGATGGGGGCCCAGTACTTC. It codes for CASSLPQGMGAQYF.

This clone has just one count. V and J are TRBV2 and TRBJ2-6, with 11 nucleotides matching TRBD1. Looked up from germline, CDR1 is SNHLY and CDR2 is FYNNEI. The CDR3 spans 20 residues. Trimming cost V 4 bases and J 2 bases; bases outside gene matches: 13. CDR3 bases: TGTGCCAGCAGTGTCTCTTGGGGGACAGGGGGGCCCGCTGGGGCCAACGTCCTGACTTTC. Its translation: CASSVSWGTGGPAGANVLTF.

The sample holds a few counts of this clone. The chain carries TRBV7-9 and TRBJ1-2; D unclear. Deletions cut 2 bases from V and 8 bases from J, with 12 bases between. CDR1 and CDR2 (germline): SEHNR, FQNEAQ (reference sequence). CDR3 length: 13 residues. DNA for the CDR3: TGTGCCAGCAGCTTATACGGGAGCGAGGGCTACACCTTC. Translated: CASSLYGSEGYTF.

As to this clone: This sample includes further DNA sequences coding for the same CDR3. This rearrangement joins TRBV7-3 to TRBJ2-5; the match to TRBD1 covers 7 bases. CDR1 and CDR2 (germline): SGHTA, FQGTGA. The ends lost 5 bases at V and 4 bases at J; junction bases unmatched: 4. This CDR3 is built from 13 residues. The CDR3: CASSPTGRETQYF. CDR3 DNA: TGTGCCAGCAGCCCGACAGGGCGAGAGACCCAGTACTTC.

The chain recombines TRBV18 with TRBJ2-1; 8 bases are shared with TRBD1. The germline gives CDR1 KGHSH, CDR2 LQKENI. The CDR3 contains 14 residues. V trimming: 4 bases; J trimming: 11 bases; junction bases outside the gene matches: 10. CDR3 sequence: CASSLQTDRGQQFF. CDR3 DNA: TGTGCCAGCTCACTACAAACTGACAGGGGCCAGCAGTTCTTC.

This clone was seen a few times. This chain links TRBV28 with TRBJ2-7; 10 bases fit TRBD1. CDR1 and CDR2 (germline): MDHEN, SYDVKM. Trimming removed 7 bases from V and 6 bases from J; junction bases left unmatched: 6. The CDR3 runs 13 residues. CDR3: CASTSDRGREQYF. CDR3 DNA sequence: TGTGCCAGCACCTCCGACAGGGGGCGCGAGCAGTACTTC.

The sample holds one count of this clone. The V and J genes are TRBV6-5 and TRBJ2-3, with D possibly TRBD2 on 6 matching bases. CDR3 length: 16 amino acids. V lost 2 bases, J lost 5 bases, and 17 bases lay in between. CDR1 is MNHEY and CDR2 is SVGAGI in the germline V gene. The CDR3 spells CASSYGGTLSVDTQYF. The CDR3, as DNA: TGTGCCAGCAGTTACGGGGGGACTCTTAGCGTAGATACGCAGTATTTT.

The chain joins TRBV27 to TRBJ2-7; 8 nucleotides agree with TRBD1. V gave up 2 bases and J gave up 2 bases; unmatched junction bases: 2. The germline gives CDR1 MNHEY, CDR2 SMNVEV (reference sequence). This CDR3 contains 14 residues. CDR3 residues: CASSLGTGPYEQYF. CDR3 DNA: TGTGCCAGCAGTTTAGGGACAGGCCCCTACGAGCAGTACTTC.

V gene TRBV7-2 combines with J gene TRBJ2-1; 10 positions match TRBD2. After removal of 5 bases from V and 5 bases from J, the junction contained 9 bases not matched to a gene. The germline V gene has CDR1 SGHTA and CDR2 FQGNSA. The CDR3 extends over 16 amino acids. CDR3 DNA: TGTGCCAGCAGCCTATCAGCGGGAGGGTTCAACAATGAGCAGTTCTTC. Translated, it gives CASSLSAGGFNNEQFF.

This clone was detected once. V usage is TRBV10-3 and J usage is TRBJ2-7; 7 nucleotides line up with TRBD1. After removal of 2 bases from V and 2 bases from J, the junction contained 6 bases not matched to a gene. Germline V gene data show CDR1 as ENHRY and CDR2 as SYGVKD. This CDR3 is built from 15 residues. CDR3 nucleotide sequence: TGTGCCATCAGTGAGGCTGGACAGGTACCCTACGAGCAGTACTTC. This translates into CAISEAGQVPYEQYF.

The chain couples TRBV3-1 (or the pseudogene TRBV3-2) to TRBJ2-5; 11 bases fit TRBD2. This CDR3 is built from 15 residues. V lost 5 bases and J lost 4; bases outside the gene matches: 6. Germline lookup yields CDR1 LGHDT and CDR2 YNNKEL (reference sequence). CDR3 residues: CASSLLAGVSETQYF. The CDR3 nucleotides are TGTGCCAGCAGCTTACTAGCGGGAGTGTCAGAGACCCAGTACTTC.

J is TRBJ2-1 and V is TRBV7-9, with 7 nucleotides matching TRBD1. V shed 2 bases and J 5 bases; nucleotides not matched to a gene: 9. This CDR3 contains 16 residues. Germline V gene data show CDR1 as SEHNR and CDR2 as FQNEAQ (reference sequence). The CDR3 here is CASSLFPRQGDNEQFF. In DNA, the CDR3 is TGTGCCAGCAGCTTATTCCCCCGACAGGGTGACAATGAGCAGTTCTTC.

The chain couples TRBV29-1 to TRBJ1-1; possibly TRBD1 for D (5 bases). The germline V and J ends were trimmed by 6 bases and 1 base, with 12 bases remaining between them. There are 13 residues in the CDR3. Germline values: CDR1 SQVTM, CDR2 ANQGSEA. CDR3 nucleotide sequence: TGCAGCGTCAGGACACTCTCGAACACTGAAGCTTTCTTT. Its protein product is CSVRTLSNTEAFF.

The CDR3 is CASSPGRPPVTDTQYF. The CDR3 DNA is TGTGCCAGCTCACCCGGGAGGCCTCCCGTCACAGATACGCAGTATTTT. The V call is TRBV18, the J call TRBJ2-3; 7 nucleotides align to TRBD2. Trimming removed 3 bases from V and 2 bases from J; junction bases left unmatched: 8. CDR3 size: 16 residues. Germline-derived CDR1 and CDR2 are KGHSH and LQKENI.